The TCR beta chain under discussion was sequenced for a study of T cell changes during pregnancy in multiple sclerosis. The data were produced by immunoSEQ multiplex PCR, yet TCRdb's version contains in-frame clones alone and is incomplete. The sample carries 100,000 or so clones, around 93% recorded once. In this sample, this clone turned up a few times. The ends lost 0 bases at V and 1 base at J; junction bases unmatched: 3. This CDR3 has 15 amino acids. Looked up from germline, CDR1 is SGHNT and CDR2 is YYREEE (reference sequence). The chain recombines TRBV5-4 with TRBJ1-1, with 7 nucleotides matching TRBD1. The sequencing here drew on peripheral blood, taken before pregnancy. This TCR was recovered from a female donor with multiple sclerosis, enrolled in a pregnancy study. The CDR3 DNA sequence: TGTGCCAGCAGCTTGGAAGGGGGCCGGAACACTGAAGCTTTCTTT. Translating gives CASSLEGGRNTEAFF.